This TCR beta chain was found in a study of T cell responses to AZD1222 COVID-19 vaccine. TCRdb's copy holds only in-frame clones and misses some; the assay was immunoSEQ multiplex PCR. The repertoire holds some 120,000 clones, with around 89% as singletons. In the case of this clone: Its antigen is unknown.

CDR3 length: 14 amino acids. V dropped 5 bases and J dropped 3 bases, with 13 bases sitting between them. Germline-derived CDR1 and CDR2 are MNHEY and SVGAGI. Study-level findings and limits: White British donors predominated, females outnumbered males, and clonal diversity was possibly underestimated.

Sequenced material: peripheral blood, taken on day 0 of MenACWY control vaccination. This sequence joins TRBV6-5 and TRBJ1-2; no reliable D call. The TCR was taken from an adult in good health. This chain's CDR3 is CASSPPGIDYGYTF. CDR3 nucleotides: TGTGCCAGCAGTCCCCCGGGGATCGACTATGGCTACACCTTC.